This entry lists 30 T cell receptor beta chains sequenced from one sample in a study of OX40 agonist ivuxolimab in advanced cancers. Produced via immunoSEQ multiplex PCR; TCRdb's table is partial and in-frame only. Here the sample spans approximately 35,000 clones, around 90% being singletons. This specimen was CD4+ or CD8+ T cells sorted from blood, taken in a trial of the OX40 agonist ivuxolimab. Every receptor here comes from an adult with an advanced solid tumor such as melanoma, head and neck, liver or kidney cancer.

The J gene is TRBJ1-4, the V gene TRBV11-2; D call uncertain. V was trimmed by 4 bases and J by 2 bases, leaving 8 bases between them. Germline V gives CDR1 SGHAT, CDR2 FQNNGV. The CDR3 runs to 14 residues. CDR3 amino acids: CASSSLNTNEKLFF. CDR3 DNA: TGTGCCAGCAGCTCCCTTAACACTAATGAAAAACTGTTTTTT.

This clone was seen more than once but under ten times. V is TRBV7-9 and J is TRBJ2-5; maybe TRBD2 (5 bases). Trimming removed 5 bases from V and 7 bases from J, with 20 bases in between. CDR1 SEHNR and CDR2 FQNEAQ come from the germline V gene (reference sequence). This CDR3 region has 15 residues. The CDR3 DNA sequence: TGTGCCAGCAGCCCACCTCTGGGTCGAGGAGGGACCCAGTACTTC. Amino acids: CASSPPLGRGGTQYF.

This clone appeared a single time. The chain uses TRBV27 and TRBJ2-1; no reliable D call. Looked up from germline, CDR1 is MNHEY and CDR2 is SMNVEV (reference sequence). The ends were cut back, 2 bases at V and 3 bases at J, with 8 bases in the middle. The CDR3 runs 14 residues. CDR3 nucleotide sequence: TGTGCCAGCAGTTTAGGTATGCTCTACAATGAGCAGTTCTTC. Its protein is CASSLGMLYNEQFF.

CDR3 sequence: CASSLSTGAQETQYF. The CDR3 nucleotides read TGTGCCAGCAGTTTATCAACAGGGGCACAAGAGACCCAGTACTTC. The chain combines TRBV27 with TRBJ2-5, with 7 bases fitting TRBD1. This CDR3 comprises 15 residues. Germline CDR1 MNHEY, CDR2 SMNVEV (reference sequence). With 0 bases clipped from V and 2 bases from J, the junction kept 3 bases outside the gene matches.

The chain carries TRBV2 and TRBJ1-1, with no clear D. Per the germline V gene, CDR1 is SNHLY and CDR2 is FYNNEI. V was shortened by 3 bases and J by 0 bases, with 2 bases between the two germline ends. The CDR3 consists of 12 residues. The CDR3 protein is CASSEMNTEAFF. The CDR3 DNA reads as TGTGCCAGCAGTGAGATGAACACTGAAGCTTTCTTT.

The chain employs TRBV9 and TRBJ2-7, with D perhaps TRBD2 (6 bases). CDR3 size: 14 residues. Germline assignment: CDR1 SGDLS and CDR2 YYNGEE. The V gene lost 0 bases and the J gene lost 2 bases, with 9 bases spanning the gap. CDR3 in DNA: TGTGCCAGCAGCGTAGCGGGAGAAGCCTACGAGCAGTACTTC. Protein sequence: CASSVAGEAYEQYF. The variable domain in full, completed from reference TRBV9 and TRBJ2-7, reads DSGVTQTPKHLITATGQRVTLRCSPRSGDLSVYWYQQSLDQGLQFLIQYYNGEERAKGNILERFSAQQFPDLHSELNLSSLELGDSALYFCASSVAGEAYEQYFGPGTRLTVT.

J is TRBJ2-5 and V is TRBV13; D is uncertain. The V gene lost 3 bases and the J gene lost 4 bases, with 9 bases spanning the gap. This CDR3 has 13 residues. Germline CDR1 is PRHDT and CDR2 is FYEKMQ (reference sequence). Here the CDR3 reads CASSFDRTETQYF. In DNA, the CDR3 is TGTGCCAGCAGCTTCGACCGGACAGAGACCCAGTACTTC.

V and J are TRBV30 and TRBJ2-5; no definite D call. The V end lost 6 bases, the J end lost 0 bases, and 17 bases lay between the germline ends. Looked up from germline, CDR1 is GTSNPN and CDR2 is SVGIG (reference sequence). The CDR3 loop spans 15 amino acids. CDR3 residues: CACYLLAHNQETQYF. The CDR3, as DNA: TGTGCCTGCTACCTATTGGCACACAACCAAGAGACCCAGTACTTC. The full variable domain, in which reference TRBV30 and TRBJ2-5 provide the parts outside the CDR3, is SQTIHQWPATLVQPVGSPLSLECTVEGTSNPNLYWYRQAAGRGLQLLFYSVGIGQISSEVPQNLSASRPQDRQFILSSKKLLLSDSGFYLCACYLLAHNQETQYFGPGTRLLVL.

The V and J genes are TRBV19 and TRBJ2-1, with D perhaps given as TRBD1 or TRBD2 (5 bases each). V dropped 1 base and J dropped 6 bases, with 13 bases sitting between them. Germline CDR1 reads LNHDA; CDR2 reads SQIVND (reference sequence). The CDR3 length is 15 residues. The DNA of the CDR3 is TGTGCCAGTAGTATAGGAATAGGGACCTTCAATGAGCAGTTCTTC. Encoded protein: CASSIGIGTFNEQFF.

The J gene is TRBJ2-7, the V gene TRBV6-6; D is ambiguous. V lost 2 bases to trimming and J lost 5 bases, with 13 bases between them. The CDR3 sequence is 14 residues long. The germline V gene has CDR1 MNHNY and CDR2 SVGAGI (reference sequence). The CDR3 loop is CASSYVGTPHEQYF. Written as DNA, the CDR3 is TGTGCCAGCAGTTACGTCGGTACCCCTCACGAGCAGTACTTC.

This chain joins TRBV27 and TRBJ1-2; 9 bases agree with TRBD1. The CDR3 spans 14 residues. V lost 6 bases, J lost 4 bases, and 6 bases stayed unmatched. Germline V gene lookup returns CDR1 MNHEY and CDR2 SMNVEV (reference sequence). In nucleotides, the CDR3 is TGTGCCAGCAGCCACGGACAGGGGATCTATGGCTACACCTTC. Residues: CASSHGQGIYGYTF.

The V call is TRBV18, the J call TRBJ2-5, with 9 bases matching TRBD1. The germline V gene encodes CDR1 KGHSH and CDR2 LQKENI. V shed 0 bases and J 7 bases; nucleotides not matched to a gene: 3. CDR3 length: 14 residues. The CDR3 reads CASSPPRQGVTQYF. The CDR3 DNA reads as TGTGCCAGCTCACCACCTAGACAGGGGGTGACCCAGTACTTC.

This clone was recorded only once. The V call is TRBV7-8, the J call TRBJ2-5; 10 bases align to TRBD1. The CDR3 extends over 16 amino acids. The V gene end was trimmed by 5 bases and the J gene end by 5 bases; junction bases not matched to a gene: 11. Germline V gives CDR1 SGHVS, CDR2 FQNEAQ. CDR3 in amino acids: CASSQRQGASSETQYF. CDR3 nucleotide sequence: TGTGCCAGCAGCCAAAGACAGGGGGCGAGTAGCGAGACCCAGTACTTC. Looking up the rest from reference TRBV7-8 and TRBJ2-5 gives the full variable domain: GAGVSQSPRYKVAKRGQDVALRCDPISGHVSLFWYQQALGQGPEFLTYFQNEAQLDKSGLPSDRFFAERPEGSVSTLKIQRTQQEDSAVYLCASSQRQGASSETQYFGPGTRLLVL.

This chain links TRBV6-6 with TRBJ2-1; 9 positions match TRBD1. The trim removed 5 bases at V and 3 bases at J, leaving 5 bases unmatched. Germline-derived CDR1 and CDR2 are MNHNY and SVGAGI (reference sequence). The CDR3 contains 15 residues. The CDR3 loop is CASSTDRGIYNEQFF. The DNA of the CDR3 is TGTGCCAGCAGTACGGACAGGGGAATCTACAATGAGCAGTTCTTC.

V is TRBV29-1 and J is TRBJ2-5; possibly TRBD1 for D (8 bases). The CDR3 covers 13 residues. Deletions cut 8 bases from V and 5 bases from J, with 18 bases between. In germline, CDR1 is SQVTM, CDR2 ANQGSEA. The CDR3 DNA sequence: TGCAGCTGCGTCCAACAGGGGGGGGAGACCCAGTACTTC. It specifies CSCVQQGGETQYF.

DNA of the CDR3: TGTGCCACCAGCAGAGATGATGGAGTTCGGTTCTACGAGCAGTACTTC. Protein sequence: CATSRDDGVRFYEQYF. V usage is TRBV15 and J usage is TRBJ2-7; D call uncertain. The germline gives CDR1 LNHNV, CDR2 YYDKDF (reference sequence). V shed 0 bases and J shed 3 bases, with 15 bases lying between them. CDR3 length: 16 amino acids. The whole variable domain, remainder taken from reference TRBV15 and TRBJ2-7, is DAMVIQNPRYQVTQFGKPVTLSCSQTLNHNVMYWYQQKSSQAPKLLFHYYDKDFNNEADTPDNFQSRRPNTSFCFLDIRSPGLGDTAMYLCATSRDDGVRFYEQYFGPGTRLTVT.

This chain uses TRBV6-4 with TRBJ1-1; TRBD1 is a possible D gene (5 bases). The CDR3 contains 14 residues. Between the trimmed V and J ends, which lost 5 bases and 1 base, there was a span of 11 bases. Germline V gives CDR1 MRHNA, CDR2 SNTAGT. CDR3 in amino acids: CASSRTTGNTEAFF. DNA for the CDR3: TGTGCCAGCAGTCGAACCACAGGGAACACTGAAGCTTTCTTT.

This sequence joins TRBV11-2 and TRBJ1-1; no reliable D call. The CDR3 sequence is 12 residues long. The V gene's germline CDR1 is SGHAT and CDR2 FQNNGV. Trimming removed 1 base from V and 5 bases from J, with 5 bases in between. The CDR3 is CASSLVSTEAFF. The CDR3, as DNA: TGTGCCAGCAGCTTAGTGTCAACTGAAGCTTTCTTT. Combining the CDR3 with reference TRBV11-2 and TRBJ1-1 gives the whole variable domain EAGVAQSPRYKIIEKRQSVAFWCNPISGHATLYWYQQILGQGPKLLIQFQNNGVVDDSQLPKDRFSAERLKGVDSTLKIQPAKLEDSAVYLCASSLVSTEAFFGQGTRLTVV.

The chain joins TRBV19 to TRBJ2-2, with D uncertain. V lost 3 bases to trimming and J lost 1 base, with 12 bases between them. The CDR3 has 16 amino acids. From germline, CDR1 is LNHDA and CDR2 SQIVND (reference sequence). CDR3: CASSIMFGVNTGELFF. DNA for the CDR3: TGTGCCAGTAGTATTATGTTTGGGGTGAACACCGGGGAGCTGTTTTTT.

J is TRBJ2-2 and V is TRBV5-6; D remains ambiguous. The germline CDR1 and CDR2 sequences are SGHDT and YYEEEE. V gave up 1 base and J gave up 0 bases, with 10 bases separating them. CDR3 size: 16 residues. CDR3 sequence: CASSLLGPTNTGELFF. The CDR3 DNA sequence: TGTGCCAGCAGCTTGCTCGGGCCGACGAACACCGGGGAGCTGTTTTTT.

The CDR3 sequence is CASSSTSGGAFEQFF. CDR3 nucleotides: TGTGCCAGCAGCTCGACTAGCGGGGGGGCTTTTGAGCAGTTCTTC. The genes are TRBV9 and TRBJ2-1; 14 nucleotides agree with TRBD2. This CDR3 region has 15 residues. Germline V CDR1 and CDR2: SGDLS, YYNGEE. Germline trimming cut 4 bases from V and 9 bases from J; bases unmatched to any gene: 6.

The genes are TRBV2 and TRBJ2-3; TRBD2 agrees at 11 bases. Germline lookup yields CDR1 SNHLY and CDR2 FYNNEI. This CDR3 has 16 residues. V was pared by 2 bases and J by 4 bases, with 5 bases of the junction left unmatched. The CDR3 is CASSEFLAGGSDTQYF. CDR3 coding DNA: TGTGCCAGCAGTGAATTTCTAGCGGGGGGATCAGATACGCAGTATTTT. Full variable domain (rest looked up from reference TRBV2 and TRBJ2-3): EPEVTQTPSHQVTQMGQEVILRCVPISNHLYFYWYRQILGQKVEFLVSFYNNEISEKSEIFDDQFSVERPDGSNFTLKIRSTKLEDSAMYFCASSEFLAGGSDTQYFGPGTRLTVL.

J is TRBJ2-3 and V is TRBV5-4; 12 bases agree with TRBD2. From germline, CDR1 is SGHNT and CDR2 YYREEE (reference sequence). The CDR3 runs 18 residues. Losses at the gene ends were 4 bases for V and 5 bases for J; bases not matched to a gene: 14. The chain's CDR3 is CASSTGTSGPVSVDTQYF. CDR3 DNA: TGTGCCAGCAGCACCGGGACTAGCGGGCCCGTGTCAGTAGATACGCAGTATTTT.

CDR3 bases: TGTGCCAGCACCCAGGGCCCTTCCAATGAGCAGTTCTTC. This sequence encodes CASTQGPSNEQFF. The chain has TRBV5-6 and TRBJ2-1; possible D gene TRBD1, 5 bases. Trimming cost V 6 bases and J 6 bases, with 13 bases left between them. CDR1 and CDR2 from the germline V gene are SGHDT and YYEEEE. The CDR3 runs to 13 residues.

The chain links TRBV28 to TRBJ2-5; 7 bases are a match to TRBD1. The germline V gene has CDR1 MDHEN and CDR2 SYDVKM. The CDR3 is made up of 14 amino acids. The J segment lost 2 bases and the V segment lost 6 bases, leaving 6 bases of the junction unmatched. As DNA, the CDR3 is TGTGCCAGCAGCCGACGACAGGGACAAGAGACCCAGTACTTC. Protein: CASSRRQGQETQYF.

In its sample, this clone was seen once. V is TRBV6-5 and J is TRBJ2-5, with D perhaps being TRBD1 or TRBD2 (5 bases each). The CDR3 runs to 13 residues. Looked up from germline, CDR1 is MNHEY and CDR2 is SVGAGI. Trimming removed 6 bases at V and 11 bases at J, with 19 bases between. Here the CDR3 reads CASSFGRGWEQYF. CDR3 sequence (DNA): TGTGCCAGCAGCTTCGGACGGGGCTGGGAGCAGTACTTC.

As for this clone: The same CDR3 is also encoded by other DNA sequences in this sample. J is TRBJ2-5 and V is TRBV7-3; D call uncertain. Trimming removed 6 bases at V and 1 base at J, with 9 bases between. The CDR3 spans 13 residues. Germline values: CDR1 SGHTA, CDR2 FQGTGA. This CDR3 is CASSVTLQETQYF. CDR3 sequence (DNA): TGTGCCAGCAGTGTCACCCTCCAAGAGACCCAGTACTTC.

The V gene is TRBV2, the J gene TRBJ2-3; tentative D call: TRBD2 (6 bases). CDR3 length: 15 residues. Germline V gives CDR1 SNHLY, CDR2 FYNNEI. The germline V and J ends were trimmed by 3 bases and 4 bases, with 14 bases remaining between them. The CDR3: CASSDTTASADTQYF. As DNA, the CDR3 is TGTGCCAGCAGTGATACGACGGCTAGCGCAGATACGCAGTATTTT.

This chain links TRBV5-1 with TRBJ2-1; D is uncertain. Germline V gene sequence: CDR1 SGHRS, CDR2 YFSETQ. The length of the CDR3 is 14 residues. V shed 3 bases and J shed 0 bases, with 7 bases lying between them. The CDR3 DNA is TGCGCCAGCAGCTATGAAAGCTCCTACAATGAGCAGTTCTTC. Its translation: CASSYESSYNEQFF.

CDR3 region: CASSQAGGFTYEQYF. The CDR3 DNA sequence: TGTGCCAGCAGCCAAGCGGGGGGCTTTACCTACGAGCAGTACTTC. The genes are TRBV5-6 and TRBJ2-5; 9 bases fit TRBD2. The closer fit of TRBJ2-7 to the DNA end suggests the J call may be wrong. This CDR3 spans 15 amino acids. CDR1 SGHDT and CDR2 YYEEEE come from the germline V gene.